This TCR beta chain stems from a study of cytomegalovirus exposure and HLA in healthy donors. This cohort consisted of healthy bone marrow donors. Germline V gives CDR1 LGHNA, CDR2 YNFKEQ. V was shortened by 0 bases and J by 1 base, with 10 bases between the two germline ends. The CDR3 is 15 residues long. PCR employed 60 Vbeta and 13 Jbeta primers. This table comes from immunoSEQ multiplex PCR, and its TCRdb copy is limited to in-frame clones, with some not included. The table has roughly 120,000 clones, over 60% seen once. The rearrangement joins TRBV4-2 to TRBJ2-7; D is perhaps TRBD1 (6 bases). The sequence derives from a man younger than 35 in good health and CMV-seronegative. Sequencing input: PBMCs. CDR3 coding DNA: TGTGCCAGCAGCCAAGATATGGGGGCGTCCTACGAGCAGTACGTC. It specifies CASSQDMGASYEQYV.